Below are 3 T cell receptor beta chains sequenced from a single sample in a study of blood T cell repertoires in COVID-19. Sequenced by immunoSEQ multiplex PCR; TCRdb stores in-frame clones only, minus some. This sample yields roughly 73,000 clones, of which around nine tenths are seen a single time; 1.1% to 1.5% belongs to the top ten. The sequenced sample was peripheral blood. The source is a human donor in a cohort sampled during active COVID-19.

This clone occurred once. J is TRBJ1-6 and V is TRBV3-1 (or the pseudogene TRBV3-2); no firm D call. The CDR3 is 18 residues long. Germline CDR1 reads LGHDT; CDR2 reads YNNKEL (reference sequence). Trimming took 1 base from V and 1 from J, leaving 14 bases between them. This CDR3 reads CASSQGIPEGSYNSPLHF. CDR3 DNA sequence: TGTGCCAGCAGCCAAGGGATCCCCGAGGGTTCCTATAATTCACCCCTCCACTTT.

A note on this clone: Other DNA sequences in this specimen translate into the identical CDR3. This chain links TRBV27 with TRBJ2-7, with a weak D call TRBD2 (5 bases). The CDR3 consists of 12 residues. Germline CDR1 MNHEY, CDR2 SMNVEV (reference sequence). CDR3 sequence (DNA): TGTGCTATCAGGACTCAATCCTACGAGCAGTACTTC. Protein: CAIRTQSYEQYF.

This chain uses TRBV28 with TRBJ1-1, with D possibly being TRBD1 (6 bases). The CDR3 runs 16 residues. CDR1 is MDHEN, CDR2 SYDVKM, per germline. Trimming took off 6 bases at V and 6 bases at J, with 23 bases between the two ends. Here the CDR3 reads CASSLRGGYRGAEAFF. The CDR3 DNA reads as TGTGCCAGCAGCCTTCGGGGGGGCTACCGAGGGGCTGAAGCTTTCTTT. Supplemented by reference TRBV28 and TRBJ1-1, the full variable domain reads DVKVTQSSRYLVKRTGEKVFLECVQDMDHENMFWYRQDPGLGLRLIYFSYDVKMKEKGDIPEGYSVSREKKERFSLILESASTNQTSMYLCASSLRGGYRGAEAFFGQGTRLTVV.